This T cell receptor (beta chain) is from a study of blood T cell repertoires in COVID-19. Whole-study context: Both acute and convalescent COVID-19 samples were obtained from the United States, Italy and Spain. Sources were T cells, B-cell-depleted T cells, or PBMCs; the material itself was cDNA or gDNA.

The ends were cut back, 3 bases at V and 3 bases at J, with 17 bases in the middle. This CDR3 region has 17 residues. From germline, CDR1 is LGHNA and CDR2 YSLEER. Profiled with immunoSEQ multiplex PCR; TCRdb holds only in-frame clones, not every one. Of over 200,000 clones listed, nearly 90% are singletons. The chain joins TRBV4-3 to TRBJ2-2; tentative D call: TRBD1 (7 bases). Sequenced: peripheral blood. This TCR was sampled from a woman under 30 who had recovered from COVID-19. The CDR3 region is CASSQSGGTFDTGELFF. CDR3 nucleotide sequence: TGCGCCAGCAGCCAGTCAGGGGGGACATTTGACACCGGGGAGCTGTTTTTT.